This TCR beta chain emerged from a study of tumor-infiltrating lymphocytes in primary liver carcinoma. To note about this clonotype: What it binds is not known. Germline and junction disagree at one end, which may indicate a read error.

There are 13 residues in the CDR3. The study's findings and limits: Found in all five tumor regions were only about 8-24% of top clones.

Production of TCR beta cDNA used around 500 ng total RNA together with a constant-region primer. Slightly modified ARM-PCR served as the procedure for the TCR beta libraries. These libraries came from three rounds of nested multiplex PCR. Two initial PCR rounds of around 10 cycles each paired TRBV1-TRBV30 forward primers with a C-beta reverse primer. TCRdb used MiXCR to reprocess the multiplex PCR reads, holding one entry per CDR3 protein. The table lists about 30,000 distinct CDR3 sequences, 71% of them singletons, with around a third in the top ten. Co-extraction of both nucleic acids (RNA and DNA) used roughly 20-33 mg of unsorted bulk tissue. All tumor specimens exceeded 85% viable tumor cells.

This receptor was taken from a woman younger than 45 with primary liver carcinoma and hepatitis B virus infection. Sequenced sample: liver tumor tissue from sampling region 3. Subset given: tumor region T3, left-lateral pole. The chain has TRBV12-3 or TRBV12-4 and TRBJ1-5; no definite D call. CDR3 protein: CASSLHRNQPQHF. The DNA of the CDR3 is TGTGCCAGCAGTTTACACAGAAATCAGCCCCAGCACTTT.